This T cell receptor beta chain was documented in a study of blood T cell repertoires in COVID-19. V dropped 0 bases and J dropped 1 base, with 7 bases sitting between them. The germline CDR1 and CDR2 sequences are MNHEY and SVGAGI. The CDR3 contains 15 residues. The assay was immunoSEQ multiplex PCR, and TCRdb's table has in-frame clones only and misses some. The table lists roughly 180,000 clones, roughly 84% of them singletons, with around 7% in the top ten. The origin of this receptor is a man older than 75 with COVID-19, enrolled during active disease. The sample taken for sequencing was peripheral blood. The gene calls are TRBV6-5 and TRBJ1-5; D remains ambiguous. The CDR3 reads CASSYSGRSNQPQHF. The CDR3 nucleotides are TGTGCCAGCAGTTACTCGGGGAGGAGCAATCAGCCCCAGCATTTT.